This is a list of T cell receptor beta chains from one sample in a study of early T cells in non-severe SARS-CoV-2 infection. TCRdb re-analysed the 5' RACE reads in MiXCR, keeping a single row per CDR3 protein. Among tens of thousands of distinct CDR3 sequences, nearly 4.5% were seen once, and the ten largest hold around 5.6%. Material: whole blood. These TCRs come from an adult who was a healthcare worker with PCR-confirmed SARS-CoV-2 infection or an uninfected control (not recorded which). Both conserved end residues are part of each CDR3. The order of the fields is clone size, D gene, V gene, J gene, CDR3 protein, CDR3 DNA. A D gene is named only where the DNA matches it firmly. Clone sizes are shown as how often the clone was seen (once, few, many) or a class if it is expanded.

clone_size: many; d_call: TRBD1; v_call: TRBV11-2; j_call: TRBJ2-5; cdr3_aa: CASSPRTGTQETQYF; cdr3_nt: TGTGCCAGCAGCCCCCGGACAGGAACCCAAGAGACCCAGTACTTC
clone_size: many; d_call: NA; v_call: TRBV20-1; j_call: TRBJ2-2; cdr3_aa: CSALLDTGELFF; cdr3_nt: TGCAGTGCTTTACTGGACACCGGGGAGCTGTTTTTT
clone_size: many; d_call: TRBD1; v_call: TRBV6-2/TRBV6-3; j_call: TRBJ2-1; cdr3_aa: CASRRTGGYNEQFF; cdr3_nt: TGTGCCAGCAGACGGACAGGGGGGTACAATGAGCAGTTCTTC
clone_size: medium-sized; d_call: TRBD2; v_call: TRBV4-2; j_call: TRBJ2-1; cdr3_aa: CASSRERGGLYEQFF; cdr3_nt: TGTGCCAGCAGCAGGGAACGGGGGGGGCTTTATGAGCAGTTCTTC
clone_size: many; d_call: TRBD1; v_call: TRBV7-2; j_call: TRBJ1-1; cdr3_aa: CASTQGQGAAEAFF; cdr3_nt: TGTGCCAGCACCCAAGGACAGGGGGCCGCTGAAGCTTTCTTT
clone_size: many; d_call: TRBD1; v_call: TRBV12-3/TRBV12-4; j_call: TRBJ1-3; cdr3_aa: CASSQTGIYSNTIYF; cdr3_nt: TGTGCCAGCAGTCAGACAGGGATTTATTCGAACACCATATATTTT
clone_size: medium-sized; d_call: NA; v_call: TRBV19; j_call: TRBJ1-1; cdr3_aa: CASTHGSPPRTEAFF; cdr3_nt: TGTGCCAGCACCCACGGGAGTCCGCCCCGCACTGAAGCTTTCTTT
clone_size: many; d_call: TRBD1; v_call: TRBV28; j_call: TRBJ2-2; cdr3_aa: CASRSGTGGNTGELFF; cdr3_nt: TGTGCCAGCAGGTCCGGGACAGGGGGGAACACCGGGGAGCTGTTTTTT
clone_size: many; d_call: TRBD2; v_call: TRBV11-2; j_call: TRBJ2-1; cdr3_aa: CASSFSGGVWNEQFF; cdr3_nt: TGTGCCAGCAGCTTTAGCGGGGGGGTGTGGAATGAGCAGTTCTTC
clone_size: many; d_call: NA; v_call: TRBV27; j_call: TRBJ1-1; cdr3_aa: CASSADRPLVTEAFF; cdr3_nt: TGTGCCAGCAGCGCTGACAGGCCACTGGTCACTGAAGCTTTCTTT
clone_size: many; d_call: NA; v_call: TRBV3-1; j_call: TRBJ2-7; cdr3_aa: CASSQGWSYEQYF; cdr3_nt: TGTGCCAGCAGCCAAGGGTGGTCCTACGAGCAGTACTTC
clone_size: many; d_call: TRBD1; v_call: TRBV18; j_call: TRBJ1-2; cdr3_aa: CASSPSGGSVGYTF; cdr3_nt: TGTGCCAGCTCACCATCAGGGGGCTCTGTTGGCTACACCTTC
clone_size: medium-sized; d_call: NA; v_call: TRBV20-1; j_call: TRBJ2-7; cdr3_aa: CSAQQGSYEQYF; cdr3_nt: TGCAGTGCTCAACAGGGTTCCTACGAGCAGTACTTC
clone_size: many; d_call: TRBD1; v_call: TRBV28; j_call: TRBJ2-3; cdr3_aa: CASSLPQGADTQYF; cdr3_nt: TGTGCCAGCAGTTTACCACAGGGGGCAGATACGCAGTATTTT
clone_size: many; d_call: NA; v_call: TRBV7-6; j_call: TRBJ2-7; cdr3_aa: CASSLGKPPTYEQYF; cdr3_nt: TGTGCCAGCAGCTTAGGGAAACCCCCTACCTACGAGCAGTACTTC
clone_size: many; d_call: NA; v_call: TRBV5-5; j_call: TRBJ2-1; cdr3_aa: CASSNRDKRNEQFF; cdr3_nt: TGTGCCAGCAGCAACCGGGACAAGAGGAATGAGCAGTTCTTC
clone_size: few; d_call: TRBD2; v_call: TRBV25-1; j_call: TRBJ2-7; cdr3_aa: CASSAPGLAGYEQYF; cdr3_nt: TGTGCCAGCAGTGCCCCTGGCCTAGCGGGTTACGAGCAGTACTTC
clone_size: many; d_call: NA; v_call: TRBV9; j_call: TRBJ1-1; cdr3_aa: CASSVGSGKEAFF; cdr3_nt: TGTGCCAGCAGCGTAGGCTCAGGGAAAGAAGCTTTCTTT
clone_size: many; d_call: TRBD2; v_call: TRBV6-2/TRBV6-3; j_call: TRBJ2-4; cdr3_aa: CASSYSIGGGKNIQYF; cdr3_nt: TGTGCCAGCAGTTACTCGATCGGCGGGGGCAAAAACATTCAGTACTTC
clone_size: many; d_call: TRBD1; v_call: TRBV2; j_call: TRBJ2-3; cdr3_aa: CASSGPGQGATDTQYF; cdr3_nt: TGTGCCAGCAGTGGACCGGGACAGGGGGCCACAGATACGCAGTATTTT
clone_size: few; d_call: NA; v_call: TRBV6-5; j_call: TRBJ1-3; cdr3_aa: CASSLYGNSENTIYF; cdr3_nt: TGTGCCAGCAGTTTATACGGCAACTCTGAAAACACCATATATTTT
clone_size: many; d_call: TRBD1; v_call: TRBV4-2; j_call: TRBJ1-2; cdr3_aa: CASSPGGQGGYGYTF; cdr3_nt: TGTGCCAGCAGCCCGGGCGGACAGGGGGGCTATGGCTACACCTTC
clone_size: once; d_call: NA; v_call: TRBV27; j_call: TRBJ1-1; cdr3_aa: CASSSTGVRAFF; cdr3_nt: TGTGCCAGCAGTTCGACAGGCGTGAGGGCTTTCTTT